The 23 T cell receptor delta chains listed next were all sequenced from one sample in a study of γδ T cells in repeated Plasmodium falciparum infection. TCRdb used CATT to re-call clones from the multiplex PCR reads. The table has 50,000 or so delta-chain clones, less than 2% seen once; the top ten hold 7.5% to 10%. Vgamma9/Vdelta2+ and Vdelta2-negative gammadelta T cells were flow-sorted from PBMC for bulk sequencing. What was sequenced was gamma-delta T cells from blood. These receptors were taken from a pool of human donors (malaria-infected and uninfected, not separated).

This clone was found a few times. A far more abundant clone sits one base away, making this likely a read error. Other DNA sequences within the sample encode an identical CDR3. This chain links TRDV1 with TRDJ1; 8 positions agree with TRDD3. The J gene is not listed in TCRdb, so it was assigned here from a DNA match to germline. The germline V gene has CDR1 TSWWSYY and CDR2 QGS. CDR3 size: 17 residues. CDR3 region: CALGERPPGDITDKLIF. The CDR3 region has the DNA TGTGCTCTTGGGGAACGGCCTCCGGGGGATATAACCGACAAACTCATCTTT.

This clone was counted ten times or more. The rearrangement links TRDV2 to TRDJ2; 8 bases match TRDD3. V was pared by 3 bases and J by 2 bases, with 10 bases of the junction left unmatched. Germline V lookup: CDR1 GEAIGNYY, CDR2 EKD. The CDR3 covers 17 residues. The CDR3 bases are TGTGCCTGTGACGTCGACAGGGGGATAAGGTTGACAGCACAACTCTTCTTT. Amino acid sequence: CACDVDRGIRLTAQLFF.

In this sample, this clone turned up a few times. The protein given by TCRdb reflects a much larger clone and differs at residue 9 from this DNA's translation, likely from a read error; the protein shown is the DNA's translation. The chain is built from TRDV2 and TRDJ1; D gene ambiguous. TCRdb does not report a J gene; here it was assigned by matching the DNA to germline references. CDR3 length: 17 residues. The germline V gene has CDR1 GEAIGNYY and CDR2 EKD. Trimming shortened V by 3 bases and J by 0 bases, and 19 bases separated the two germline ends. DNA of the CDR3: TGTGCCTGTGACTCCCTGCAAGCGGAGGGGCACACCGATAAACTCATCTTT. Amino acids: CACDSLQAEGHTDKLIF.

This clone occurred a few times. TCRdb's entry gives the protein of a much larger clone, which mismatches this DNA's translation at residue 3, likely from a read error; the protein reported here is translated from the DNA. The chain is built from TRDV1 and TRDJ1; 10 positions agree with TRDD3. TCRdb does not report a J gene; here it was assigned by matching the DNA to germline references. The CDR3 has 21 residues. Looked up from germline, CDR1 is TSWWSYY and CDR2 is QGS. CDR3 sequence (DNA): TGTGCTATTGGGGATCCTCCTTCCTCCCGGGACTGGGGGATGTACACCGATAAACTCATCTTT. Its protein product is CAIGDPPSSRDWGMYTDKLIF.

This clone has ten or more counts. The chain uses TRDV2 and TRDJ1; TRDD3 agrees at 8 bases. The V gene end was trimmed by 1 base and the J gene end by 1 base; junction bases not matched to a gene: 10. Germline assignment: CDR1 GEAIGNYY and CDR2 EKD. The CDR3 consists of 17 residues. CDR3 DNA: TGTGCCTGTGACACACTGGGGGTTTCGAGGGGCACCGATAAACTCATCTTT. This sequence encodes CACDTLGVSRGTDKLIF.

About this clone: A single base is all that separates this from a far larger clone, so a read error is likely. Different DNA sequences within this sample yield the same CDR3. The rearrangement uses TRDV1 and TRDJ1, with D possibly TRDD3 on 5 matching bases. TCRdb does not report a J gene; here it was assigned by matching the DNA to germline references. The CDR3 is 20 residues long. Per germline, CDR1 TSWWSYY and CDR2 QGS. CDR3 region: CALGEPATQVVMAYTDKLIF. The CDR3 coding sequence is TGTGCTCTCGGGGAACCCGCAACTCAGGTAGTGATGGCGTACACCGATAAACTCATCTTT.

In regard to this clone: The protein in TCRdb stems from a much larger clone and differs at residue 23 from this DNA's translation, likely a read error; here the protein is translated from the DNA. The chain has TRDV1 and TRDJ1, with 10 bases aligning to TRDD3. TCRdb supplies no J gene; here it was assigned by aligning the nucleotide sequence to germline. V was pared by 0 bases and J by 2 bases, with 39 bases of the junction left unmatched. The CDR3 spans 28 residues. Germline V gene sequence: CDR1 TSWWSYY, CDR2 QGS. The CDR3: CALGELGRGPFLRTGGSRSYLPTDKLIF. For the CDR3, the DNA is TGTGCTCTTGGGGAACTGGGAAGGGGCCCCTTCCTCCGTACTGGGGGATCCCGATCCTACTTACCTACCGATAAACTCATCTTT.

With respect to this clone: A far larger clone is a single base away, which makes a read error likely. This same CDR3 is encoded by further DNA sequences in the sample. The chain employs TRDV1 and TRDJ1; 9 bases are a match to TRDD3. Assignment of the J gene here rests on matching the DNA to germline, because TCRdb gives none. This CDR3 contains 21 residues. Germline CDR1 reads TSWWSYY; CDR2 reads QGS. In DNA, the CDR3 is TGCGCTCTTGGGGAACCGGAACCCCGCGTACTGGGGGAATTTTACACCGATAAACTCATCTTT. Translated, it gives CALGEPEPRVLGEFYTDKLIF.

This clone came up a few times. A far larger clone is one nucleotide away, so this likely arose from a read error. Additional DNA sequences in this sample encode the identical CDR3. The genes are TRDV2 and TRDJ1; D is possibly TRDD3 (5 bases). Matching the DNA to germline supplied the J gene, which TCRdb does not give. V shed 4 bases and J shed 0 bases, with 26 bases lying between them. The CDR3 loop spans 19 amino acids. CDR1 and CDR2 (germline): GEAIGNYY, EKD. The chain's CDR3 is CACDPLRSPGVPYTDKLIF. The DNA of the CDR3 is TGTGCCTGTGATCCCCTCCGTTCACCGGGGGTCCCGTACACCGATAAACTCATCTTT.

This clone was detected a few times. TCRdb's protein for this DNA is that of a much larger clone and differs from the translation at residue 6, likely a read error; the protein shown is the DNA translation. V gene TRDV1 combines with J gene TRDJ1; TRDD2 is a possible D gene (7 bases). As TCRdb names no J gene, one was assigned here on the basis of a DNA match to germline. The V end lost 1 base, the J end lost 2 bases, and 26 bases lay between the germline ends. The V gene's germline CDR1 is TSWWSYY and CDR2 QGS. This CDR3 region has 20 residues. CDR3 amino acids: CALGERISYGLGIGTDKLIF. In nucleotides, the CDR3 is TGTGCTCTTGGGGAACGGATTTCCTACGGTCTGGGGATTGGTACCGATAAACTCATCTTT.

This clone was found many times. TCRdb's protein for this DNA is that of a much larger clone and differs from the translation at residue 11, likely a read error; the protein shown is the DNA translation. The chain is built from TRDV3 and TRDJ1; the D is unclear. TCRdb gives no J gene; it was assigned here by matching the DNA to germline. The V end was cut by 0 bases, the J end by 3 bases, with 20 bases between. The V gene's germline CDR1 is TVYSNPD and CDR2 GDNSRS (reference sequence). There are 16 residues in the CDR3. In DNA, the CDR3 is TGTGCCTTTAGGCACCTATCCTGGCAGTACGCCGATAAACTCATCTTT. As protein: CAFRHLSWQYADKLIF.

This clone was counted between two and nine times. The TCRdb protein, from a much larger clone, departs from this DNA's translation at residue 15, likely by read error; the protein shown derives from the DNA. V usage is TRDV1 and J usage is TRDJ3; the match to TRDD2 covers 8 bases. Since TCRdb gives no J gene, matching the DNA to germline was used here to assign it. Germline lookup yields CDR1 TSWWSYY and CDR2 QGS. The CDR3 has 25 amino acids. Unmatched junction bases numbered 26, after V lost 4 bases and J lost 0 bases. Here the CDR3 reads CALGGALAFLYQHRADSWDTRQMFF. CDR3 nucleotides: TGTGCTCTTGGGGGAGCGCTCGCCTTCCTATACCAGCACCGGGCCGACTCCTGGGACACCCGACAGATGTTTTTC.

Details on this clone: A far larger clone is off by one base, so a read error is likely. The sample holds other DNA sequences that translate to the same CDR3. The chain couples TRDV1 to TRDJ1, with 8 bases identical to TRDD3. Assignment of the J gene here rests on matching the DNA to germline, because TCRdb gives none. Per germline, CDR1 TSWWSYY and CDR2 QGS. The CDR3 runs 22 residues. Unmatched junction bases numbered 28, after V lost 6 bases and J lost 1 base. CDR3 loop: CALGVNPPSDDQCGIRTDKLIF. DNA of the CDR3: TGTGCTCTTGGTGTGAACCCGCCTTCCGACGACCAATGTGGGATACGCACCGATAAACTCATCTTT.

This clone has only a few counts. The protein that TCRdb holds for this DNA derives from a much larger clone and differs from the translated DNA at residue 13, which likely indicates a read error; the protein shown here is translated from the DNA. V usage is TRDV1 and J usage is TRDJ1, with 9 positions matching TRDD3. V shed 0 bases and J 6 bases; nucleotides not matched to a gene: 11. Germline CDR1 reads TSWWSYY; CDR2 reads QGS. The CDR3 runs 17 residues. The CDR3 DNA reads TGTGCTCTTGGGGAACTAGGAAATCCTTACTGGGGGAATAAACTCATCTTT. Translating gives CALGELGNPYWGNKLIF.

This clone was seen only a few times. This DNA's translation differs at residue 5 from TCRdb's protein, which comes from a much larger clone; a read error is likely, and the protein shown is translated from the DNA. In DNA form, the CDR3 reads TGTGCCTGTGACCCCAATCCACGTCCGTGGATACGAAGCCTGCGGAGGCCCGATAAACTCATCTTT. Its translation is CACDPNPRPWIRSLRRPDKLIF. V gene TRDV2 combines with J gene TRDJ1; TRDD3 matches 7 bases. The trim removed 3 bases at V and 3 bases at J, leaving 30 bases unmatched. There are 22 residues in the CDR3. Germline CDR1 GEAIGNYY, CDR2 EKD.

As concerns this clone: A far bigger clonotype differs at one base, so this is likely a read error. The chain is built from TRDV1 and TRDJ3; 7 bases agree with TRDD3. The J gene, missing from TCRdb, was assigned here through DNA to germline matching. Germline V lookup: CDR1 TSWWSYY, CDR2 QGS. Trimming took 3 bases from V and 0 from J; bases not matched to a gene: 14. This CDR3 contains 21 residues. CDR3 loop: CALGELNYLGVPSWDTRQMFF. The CDR3, as DNA: TGTGCTCTTGGGGAGCTAAACTACCTGGGGGTCCCCTCCTGGGACACCCGACAGATGTTTTTC.

This clone turned up a few times. The protein recorded in TCRdb matches a much larger clone and deviates from this DNA's translation at residue 18, suggesting a read error; the protein here is obtained by translating the DNA. The CDR3 bases are TGTGCTCTTGGGTCCCCTCCAGGGAAATACGGTTCTGGGGCCGACACCGATACACTCATCTTT. Amino acids: CALGSPPGKYGSGADTDTLIF. The chain links TRDV1 to TRDJ1; D possibly matches TRDD1 or TRDD3 (6 bases each). Because TCRdb records no J gene, it was assigned here through a match of the DNA to germline. This CDR3 spans 21 amino acids. Germline loops: CDR1 TSWWSYY, CDR2 QGS.

Only a few counts were recorded for this clone. The rearrangement joins TRDV2 to TRDJ1; TRDD3 aligns across 8 bases. The J gene, missing from TCRdb, was assigned here through DNA to germline matching. After removal of 0 bases from V and 7 bases from J, the junction contained 33 bases not matched to a gene. This CDR3 has 23 residues. Germline CDR1 and CDR2: GEAIGNYY and EKD. CDR3 in amino acids: CACDTDGGARVWGTRALSPKLIF. CDR3 nucleotide sequence: TGTGCCTGTGACACCGACGGTGGGGCCAGGGTCTGGGGGACTCGAGCCCTATCGCCTAAACTCATCTTT.

Ten or more counts support this clone. Translating this DNA gives a protein that differs at residue 7 from the TCRdb one, which belongs to a much larger clone; a read error is likely, and the protein shown is this translation. The identical CDR3 is also encoded by other nucleotide sequences in the sample. V and J are TRDV3 and TRDJ1; D is perhaps TRDD3 (5 bases). CDR1 is TVYSNPD, CDR2 GDNSRS, per germline (reference sequence). The CDR3 consists of 12 residues. The CDR3 DNA reads as TGTGCTTTTGTAGCTGGGACGAAGAGGGTCATCTTT. This sequence encodes CAFVAGTKRVIF.

A word on this clone: The protein TCRdb lists belongs to a much larger clone and differs from this DNA's translation at residue 7, which points to a read error; the protein shown is made from the DNA. This sequence joins TRDV1 and TRDJ1; possibly TRDD3 for D (5 bases). Here the J gene came from matching the DNA to germline, since TCRdb omits it. Deletions cut 2 bases from V and 2 bases from J, with 24 bases between. The CDR3 loop spans 19 amino acids. Germline-derived CDR1 and CDR2 are TSWWSYY and QGS. CDR3 amino acids: CALGEVDFYPGILTDKLIF. CDR3 DNA: TGTGCTCTTGGGGAAGTGGATTTCTACCCCGGGATTCTGACCGATAAACTCATCTTT.

In regard to this clone: TCRdb has a much larger clone's protein, which differs at residue 4 from the translation of this DNA, likely because of a read error; what is shown is the protein translated from the DNA. This chain connects TRDV1 to TRDJ2; D perhaps matches TRDD3 (5 bases). Because TCRdb records no J gene, it was assigned here through a match of the DNA to germline. Germline V gives CDR1 TSWWSYY, CDR2 QGS. The CDR3 is 17 amino acids. The CDR3 loop reads CALREVVLDPVTAQLFF. CDR3 in DNA: TGTGCTCTTAGGGAAGTAGTACTGGATCCAGTGACAGCACAACTCTTCTTT.

This clone has a count of ten or more. TCRdb's protein sequence differs at residue 8 from the translated DNA; the protein presented here follows the DNA. The chain combines TRDV1 with TRDJ1; 8 nucleotides match TRDD3. CDR3 length: 21 residues. Trimming cost V 4 bases and J 0 bases; bases outside gene matches: 22. The germline V gene has CDR1 TSWWSYY and CDR2 QGS. The CDR3 nucleotides read TGTGCTCTTGGGGTCCCTCTTCATACGTACTGGGGATACCTGAACACCGATAAACTCATCTTT. Protein product: CALGVPLHTYWGYLNTDKLIF.

This clone was seen many times. A read error likely explains why the TCRdb protein, taken from a much larger clone, differs from this DNA's translation at residue 9; the protein shown is translated from the DNA. This chain uses TRDV1 with TRDJ1, with D maybe TRDD3 (5 bases). Germline-derived CDR1 and CDR2 are TSWWSYY and QGS. This CDR3 contains 18 residues. V was trimmed by 2 bases and J by 0 bases, leaving 19 bases between them. CDR3 sequence reads: CALGETKGFVLDTDKLIF. CDR3 DNA: TGTGCTCTTGGGGAAACAAAGGGATTCGTTCTTGACACCGATAAACTCATCTTT.